The next 4 T cell receptor beta chains were all read from a single sample in a study of human T cells and chemical hapten exposure. TCRdb ran MiXCR on the RACE reads and lists one entry per CDR3 protein. The sample yields 95,000 to 150,000 distinct CDR3 sequences, 12% to 15% seen once. Time point reported: patch test 1, 2 weeks after DPC sensitization. Sample treatment: therapeutic diphenylcyclopropenone sensitization with weekly scalp DPC. The material sequenced was whole blood, taken in connection with sensitization to the hapten diphenylcyclopropenone (DPC). The receptor set was obtained from a young man with alopecia areata. Some clones in this sample may be carry-over from other donors' samples.

In this sample, this clonotype turned up many times. This chain links TRBV18 with TRBJ2-5; maybe TRBD2 (5 bases). V gave up 8 bases and J gave up 3 bases, with 16 bases separating them. The CDR3 contains 14 residues. Germline V lookup: CDR1 KGHSH, CDR2 LQKENI. CDR3 DNA sequence: TGTGCCAGCACAGAAAATTGGGGAGAAGAGACCCAGTACTTC. It encodes CASTENWGEETQYF.

This chain links TRBV5-1 with TRBJ1-1; D gene unclear. Looked up from germline, CDR1 is SGHRS and CDR2 is YFSETQ. V lost 3 bases, J lost 7 bases, and 10 bases lay in between. The CDR3 has 12 residues. The CDR3 reads CASSSDGYEAFF. The CDR3 nucleotides are TGCGCCAGCAGCTCGGACGGGTATGAAGCTTTCTTT. Looking up the rest from reference TRBV5-1 and TRBJ1-1 gives the full variable domain: KAGVTQTPRYLIKTRGQQVTLSCSPISGHRSVSWYQQTPGQGLQFLFEYFSETQRNKGNFPGRFSGRQFSNSRSEMNVSTLELGDSALYLCASSSDGYEAFFGQGTRLTVV.

This chain links TRBV12-3 or TRBV12-4 with TRBJ2-2; TRBD1 is a possible D gene (5 bases). V was shortened by 3 bases and J by 3 bases, with 11 bases between the two germline ends. This CDR3 is built from 15 residues. CDR3 sequence: CASSFPGWDTGELFF. CDR3 coding DNA: TGTGCCAGCAGTTTCCCAGGGTGGGACACCGGGGAGCTGTTTTTT.

This clonotype showed up many times. CDR3 region: CSVSGEGQPQHF. In DNA, the CDR3 is TGCAGCGTTTCAGGGGAAGGGCAGCCCCAGCATTTT. The gene calls are TRBV29-1 and TRBJ1-5; tentatively, D is TRBD1 (6 bases). The CDR3 length is 12 residues. The V end was cut by 5 bases, the J end by 7 bases, with 12 bases between. Germline values: CDR1 SQVTM, CDR2 ANQGSEA.